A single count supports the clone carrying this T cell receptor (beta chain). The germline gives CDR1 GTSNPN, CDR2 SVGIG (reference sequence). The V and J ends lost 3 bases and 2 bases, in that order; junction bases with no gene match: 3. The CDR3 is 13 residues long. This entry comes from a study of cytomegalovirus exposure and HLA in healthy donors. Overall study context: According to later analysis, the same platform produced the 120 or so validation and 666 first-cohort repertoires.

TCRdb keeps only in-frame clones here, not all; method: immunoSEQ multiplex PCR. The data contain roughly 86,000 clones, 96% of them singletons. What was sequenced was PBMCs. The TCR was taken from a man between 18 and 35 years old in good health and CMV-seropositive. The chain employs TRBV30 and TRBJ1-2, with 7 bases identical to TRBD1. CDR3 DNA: TGTGCCTGGAGAGGACAGGCGAACTATGGCTACACCTTC. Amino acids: CAWRGQANYGYTF.